The present TCR beta chain was sequenced within a study of blood T cells in healthy people across ages. Of note for this clonotype: Its antigen is still unknown.

Per sample, no less than 5.5 micrograms of total RNA were extracted. Study conclusions and caveats: Getting older went along with TCR beta diversity per million T cells dropping roughly linearly. No conclusive comparison of naive versus antigen-experienced cells was possible with unsorted PBMCs. In these data, TCR beta diversity tracked strongly with naive T cell percentage.

With a J-beta primer mix and a sample-barcoded 5' primer, a second PCR ran about 6 to 11 cycles. TCRdb analysed the 5' RACE reads with MiXCR anew, one entry per CDR3 protein. Of some 900,000 distinct CDR3 sequences in the sample, about 44% were seen once. The CDR3 consists of 14 residues. CDR1 SGHAT and CDR2 FQNNGV come from the germline V gene. Trimming shortened V by 4 bases and J by 1 base, and 9 bases separated the two germline ends. The V call is TRBV11-2, the J call TRBJ2-3; TRBD1 or TRBD2 may be the D gene (5 bases each). Material for sequencing was blood. The clonotype originates from a man aged 25-45 years in good health. The CDR3 spells CASSWDGGTDTQYF. The CDR3 nucleotides read TGTGCCAGCAGCTGGGACGGGGGCACAGATACGCAGTATTTT.